This entry is about one TCR beta chain. These data are taken from a study of blood T cell repertoires in COVID-19. Turning to the study itself: Collection of acute and convalescent COVID-19 samples took place in the United States, Italy and Spain. T cells, B-cell-depleted T cells, or PBMCs provided the cDNA or gDNA that served as material.

Original data processing: Estimated nucleated cell counts came from reference gene primer amplification. Sequencing was performed with immunoSEQ multiplex PCR; in TCRdb, only in-frame clones are kept and a portion is missing. The V and J calls and clone size were taken over from that table, and D and trimming were inferred from the DNA. Of roughly 200,000 clones in the sample, 82% were seen once. Germline assignment: CDR1 MNHEY and CDR2 SVGAGI. Trimming removed 8 bases at V and 0 bases at J, with 7 bases between. This CDR3 has 13 amino acids. Recruited during active infection, patients (from Seattle) were subsequently followed longitudinally.

The sequenced sample was peripheral blood. This sequence was found in a woman aged 55-70 years with COVID-19, enrolled during active disease. This rearrangement joins TRBV6-5 to TRBJ2-2, with no clear D. The CDR3 loop reads CASYYANTGELFF. CDR3 nucleotide sequence: TGTGCCAGCTACTACGCGAACACCGGGGAGCTGTTTTTT.